This TCR beta chain emerged from a study of T-cell reconstitution after alpha-beta-depleted transplantation in children. Study conclusions and caveats: Reports say that about two months after transplant, the alpha-beta T cells came out of several hundred graft clones that had expanded. Day-60 TCRbeta diversity that was high in some patients was derived from surviving recipient T cells and thymic progenitors.

Unique molecular identifiers were incorporated when the TCRbeta library was constructed. Via MiXCR, TCRdb re-called the PCR reads, giving one row per CDR3 protein. The data show fewer than 350,000 distinct CDR3 sequences, around a tenth seen once. The V gene end was trimmed by 2 bases and the J gene end by 4 bases; junction bases not matched to a gene: 7. The V gene's germline CDR1 is GTSNPN and CDR2 SVGIG (reference sequence). CDR3 size: 15 residues. Ten or more counts support this clonotype. What it binds is not known. The sequence derives from a male patient between 2 and 10 years old who had a stem cell transplant for chronic granulomatous disease, so the T cells may come from the graft donor. The V call is TRBV30, the J call TRBJ2-3; 9 bases are a match to TRBD2. Sequenced material: peripheral blood, taken 180 days after TCRalphabeta/CD19-depleted stem cell transplant. The CDR3 nucleotides read TGTGCCTGGAGTCAAGGCGGGAGGGAACCAGATACGCAGTATTTT. Translation gives CAWSQGGREPDTQYF.